These 9 T cell receptor beta chains originate from one sample sequenced in a study of PD-L1 blockade in urothelial cancer. The protocol was immunoSEQ multiplex PCR, while the TCRdb copy is restricted to in-frame clones and leaves out a portion. The sample gives around 70,000 clones, 84% of which show up once; approximately 4.7% is in the top ten. Sequencing used PBMCs, obtained around atezolizumab (anti-PD-L1) treatment. Receptors were obtained from a man aged 70 or older with urothelial cancer.

This chain uses TRBV28 with TRBJ2-7; D is unresolved. CDR1 is MDHEN and CDR2 is SYDVKM in the germline V gene. This CDR3 has 15 residues. V was pared by 3 bases and J by 2 bases, with 14 bases between. The CDR3 spells CASSFFRLMTYEQYF. CDR3 DNA sequence: TGTGCCAGCAGTTTTTTCCGTCTAATGACCTACGAGCAGTACTTC.

The rearrangement joins TRBV29-1 to TRBJ1-2; 7 nucleotides line up with TRBD1. CDR1 is SQVTM and CDR2 is ANQGSEA in the germline V gene. V trimming: 6 bases; J trimming: 1 base; junction bases outside the gene matches: 5. This CDR3 is built from 13 residues. The CDR3 reads CSVGTADNYGYTF. The CDR3 nucleotides read TGCAGCGTCGGGACAGCCGATAACTATGGCTACACCTTC.

This clone appeared a few times. The V and J genes are TRBV9 and TRBJ2-2, with D possibly matching TRBD1 (6 bases). The CDR3 consists of 15 residues. The germline V gene has CDR1 SGDLS and CDR2 YYNGEE. V gave up 5 bases and J gave up 5 bases, with 16 bases separating them. This CDR3 is CASRATGLETGELFF. Here the CDR3 DNA reads TGTGCCAGCAGAGCAACAGGGTTGGAAACCGGGGAGCTGTTTTTT. Supplemented by reference TRBV9 and TRBJ2-2, the full variable domain reads DSGVTQTPKHLITATGQRVTLRCSPRSGDLSVYWYQQSLDQGLQFLIQYYNGEERAKGNILERFSAQQFPDLHSELNLSSLELGDSALYFCASRATGLETGELFFGEGSRLTVL.

The chain is built from TRBV5-1 and TRBJ2-7; the match to TRBD1 covers 9 bases. Germline values: CDR1 SGHRS, CDR2 YFSETQ. The CDR3 consists of 14 residues. Losses at the gene ends were 1 base for V and 7 bases for J; bases not matched to a gene: 6. The CDR3 reads CASSLWDRAREQYF. The CDR3 nucleotides are TGCGCCAGCAGCTTGTGGGACAGGGCTCGGGAGCAGTACTTC.

The V and J genes are TRBV28 and TRBJ1-3; D is undetermined. The germline V gene has CDR1 MDHEN and CDR2 SYDVKM. The CDR3 has 13 residues. Trimming took off 3 bases at V and 4 bases at J, with 7 bases between the two ends. The CDR3 reads CASSFYIGNTIYF. CDR3 DNA: TGTGCCAGCAGTTTTTATATAGGAAACACCATATATTTT.

The V and J genes are TRBV6-1 and TRBJ2-7; 8 bases line up with TRBD1. Germline CDR1 and CDR2: MNHNS and SASEGT. The V segment lost 6 bases and the J segment 4 bases; nucleotides outside the gene matches: 11. This CDR3 spans 15 amino acids. CDR3 nucleotide sequence: TGTGCCAGCAGGGAACCGGGACAGGTACCGTACGAGCAGTACTTC. Its protein product is CASREPGQVPYEQYF.

The chain recombines TRBV4-1 with TRBJ2-1, with 13 bases lining up with TRBD2. V dropped 4 bases and J dropped 4; count of bases not matched to a gene: 7. Germline values: CDR1 MGHRA, CDR2 YSYEKL. CDR3 size: 17 residues. The CDR3 protein is CASSPLAGGVGYNEQFF. CDR3 bases: TGCGCCAGCAGCCCACTAGCGGGGGGGGTCGGATACAATGAGCAGTTCTTC.

The CDR3 DNA follows: TGTGCCAGCAGCTTGGTCGGTGCTAGCACAGATACGCAGTATTTT. Protein sequence: CASSLVGASTDTQYF. The chain uses TRBV5-5 and TRBJ2-3; D remains ambiguous. This CDR3 region has 15 residues. Trimming took 0 bases from V and 0 from J, leaving 8 bases between them. Germline lookup yields CDR1 SGHKS and CDR2 YYEKEE (reference sequence).

The rearrangement joins TRBV14 to TRBJ2-3; 9 positions match TRBD1. The germline CDR1 and CDR2 sequences are SGHDN and FVKESK. The CDR3 contains 14 residues. V lost 4 bases to trimming and J lost 6 bases; unmatched junction nucleotides: 5. This CDR3 reads CASSRWTGVDTQYF. CDR3 DNA sequence: TGTGCCAGCAGCCGTTGGACAGGGGTGGATACGCAGTATTTT.